Listed below are T cell receptor beta chains from one sample, sequenced in a study of blood T cell repertoires in COVID-19. The table came from immunoSEQ multiplex PCR; TCRdb's copy has only in-frame clones and leaves some out. This repertoire shows about 200,000 clones, approximately 85% found once; its top ten account for approximately 5%. The sequenced sample consisted of peripheral blood. These receptor sequences come from an elderly woman with acute or convalescent COVID-19. The CDR3 runs from the conserved cysteine through the conserved F or W. The order of the fields is clone size, J gene, V gene, D gene, CDR3 DNA, CDR3 protein. The D gene is left open where the match is weak. Not all rows give a size; the values are once, few, many and, for expanded clones, a class.

. TRBJ2-5 TRBV7-9 TRBD1 TGTGCCAGCAGCTTAGCTCTAACTCCGGGACAGGGATTGGAGACCCAGTACTTC CASSLALTPGQGLETQYF
. TRBJ2-7 TRBV6-5 . TGTGCCAGCAGTTACGAACCTGGTAGCTTTGGGCAGTACTTC CASSYEPGSFGQYF
once TRBJ2-2 TRBV24-1 . TGTGCCACCAGTGATGCCGAGGCTAGCGTGAACACCGGGGAGCTGTTTTTT CATSDAEASVNTGELFF
once TRBJ1-4 TRBV6-6 . TGTGCCAGCAGGTCTGGTCTAAATGAAAAACTGTTTTTT CASRSGLNEKLFF
. TRBJ2-7 TRBV11-3 TRBD1 TGTGCCAGCAGCTTAGGAGGGACAGGGGCCTACGAGCAGTACTTC CASSLGGTGAYEQYF
. TRBJ2-1 TRBV10-3 . TGTGCCATCAGTGAGTCAGTGTTACAGGGCGGGTCGGATGAGCAGTTCTTC CAISESVLQGGSDEQFF
. TRBJ2-6 TRBV27 . TGTGCCAGCAGAGCACCAGGCACTGGGGCCAACGTCCTGACTTTC CASRAPGTGANVLTF
. TRBJ2-1 TRBV6-4 . TGTGCCAGCAGTGTGGAGGAGGGTGGGGAGCAGTTCTTC CASSVEEGGEQFF
. TRBJ1-2 TRBV6-2/TRBV6-3 . TGTGCCAGCAGTCCCATAGACAGGCTCGGCTATGGCTACACCTTC CASSPIDRLGYGYTF
. TRBJ2-5 TRBV7-9 TRBD2 TGTGCCAGCAGCCAGGGACTAGTCGTTCGAGAGACCCAGTACTTC CASSQGLVVRETQYF
. TRBJ1-2 TRBV6-1 . TGTGCCACCGCGGCGGGAAGCACTAACTATGGCTACACCTTC CATAAGSTNYGYTF
. TRBJ2-1 TRBV6-5 TRBD1 TGTGCCAGCAGCAACAGGGGCCGTGGTTTTAATGAGCAGTTCTTC CASSNRGRGFNEQFF
once TRBJ2-1 TRBV5-1 . TGCGCCAGCGGAGGTACACAGAATGAGCAGTTCTTC CASGGTQNEQFF
. TRBJ1-2 TRBV11-2 . TGTGCCAGCAGCGTGTGGCACTCGAGGTGGGATGGCTACACCTTC CASSVWHSRWDGYTF
. TRBJ2-7 TRBV7-2 TRBD1 TGTGCCAGCAGCTCGGGACAGGGTCCCCACGAGCAGTACTTC CASSSGQGPHEQYF
. TRBJ2-7 TRBV5-1 TRBD2 TGCGCCAGCAGCTTTAGCCCGGGAGGGTACGAGCAGTACTTC CASSFSPGGYEQYF
. TRBJ2-3 TRBV28 . TGTGCCAGCAGTTTCCACAAGCGGAGCACAGATACGCAGTATTTT CASSFHKRSTDTQYF
. TRBJ2-3 TRBV3-1/TRBV3-2 TRBD2 TGTGCCAGCAGCCATACGAGGCGGGAGGGCCACGATACGCAGTATTTT CASSHTRREGHDTQYF
. TRBJ2-7 TRBV7-8 TRBD2 TGTGCCAGCAGCTTTCTAGCGGAAGGGTACGAGCAGTACTTC CASSFLAEGYEQYF
. TRBJ2-1 TRBV7-2 TRBD2 TGTGCCAGCCGTCCGACCCTAGCGGGAGTGAATGAGCAGTTCTTC CASRPTLAGVNEQFF
. TRBJ1-1 TRBV3-1/TRBV3-2 . TGTGCCAGCAGCCAAAGGCGATGGGCAGGGAACACTGAAGCTTTCTTT CASSQRRWAGNTEAFF
. TRBJ2-1 TRBV19 TRBD1 TGTGCCAGTAGTATACCGGGACAGGGGGCTTGGGAGCAGTTCTTC CASSIPGQGAWEQFF
. TRBJ1-5 TRBV2 TRBD1 TGTGCCAGCAGCACCCGACAGGGAATGAATCAGCCCCAGCATTTT CASSTRQGMNQPQHF
. TRBJ2-1 TRBV18 TRBD2 TGTGCCAGCTCCTCCTCTTTAGCGGGAGGGCCTTCCAATGAGCAGTTCTTC CASSSSLAGGPSNEQFF
. TRBJ1-2 TRBV6-5 TRBD1 TGTGCCAGCAGGTCGACAGGGAACTATGGCTACACCTTC CASRSTGNYGYTF
. TRBJ1-5 TRBV20-1 . TGCAGTGCTAAAGGGGGACAGCCCCAGCATTTT CSAKGGQPQHF
. TRBJ2-3 TRBV6-5 TRBD2 TGTGCCAGCAGAAATAGCGGGAGGGGCACAGATACGCAGTATTTT CASRNSGRGTDTQYF
once TRBJ2-7 TRBV4-1 . TGCGCCAGCAGCCAAGGGATGGGCGACAGCGCCTACGAGCAGTACTTC CASSQGMGDSAYEQYF
. TRBJ2-7 TRBV5-1 TRBD1 TGCGCCAGCAGCTTTCCGGGACAGGGGGACGAGCAGTACTTC CASSFPGQGDEQYF
. TRBJ2-1 TRBV7-2 . TGTGCCAGCAGCTCGCTGCGGTGGTGGCTCGAGCAGTTCTTC CASSSLRWWLEQFF
. TRBJ1-2 TRBV10-2 . TGCGCCAGCAGTGAGACAGGAAGTCGCGCCTATGGCTACACCTTC CASSETGSRAYGYTF
. TRBJ1-5 TRBV7-2 . TGTGCCAGCAGCTTAGTCGGAACAGTGAATCAGCCCCAGCATTTT CASSLVGTVNQPQHF
. TRBJ2-1 TRBV10-1 TRBD2 TGCGCCAGCAGTGACCCCGGGGTACTAGCGGGACTCTCCTACAATGAGCAGTTCTTC CASSDPGVLAGLSYNEQFF
. TRBJ1-6 TRBV10-3 . TGTGCCATCAGTGAGTCGGCAGGGGAGTCACCCCTCCACTTT CAISESAGESPLHF
. TRBJ1-6 TRBV6-5 . TGTGCCAGCCGCAAGACGGAGGCCAGGCATTCACCCCTCCACTTT CASRKTEARHSPLHF
. TRBJ2-7 TRBV6-4 . TGTGCCAGCAGTGCGGACAGAGCCCTTACCTACGAGCAGTACTTC CASSADRALTYEQYF
few TRBJ1-2 TRBV30 . TGTGCCTGGAGCTTACAGCCAATGGGGCCCTATGGCTACACCTTC CAWSLQPMGPYGYTF
few TRBJ2-1 TRBV19 TRBD1 TGTGCCAGTAGTATGCAGACAGGGAACTACAATGAGCAGTTCTTC CASSMQTGNYNEQFF
. TRBJ1-4 TRBV4-3 . TGCGCCAGCAGTCTGGAGGGAGCTAATGAAAAACTGTTTTTT CASSLEGANEKLFF
. TRBJ2-7 TRBV7-9 . TGTGCCAGCAGCTTAACAGCGGGTCTCCGCTACGAGCAGTACTTC CASSLTAGLRYEQYF
. TRBJ2-7 TRBV11-3 TRBD2 TGTGCCAGCAGCTCTAGCCCGGGTCCGGGGGGCGAGCAGTACTTC CASSSSPGPGGEQYF
. TRBJ2-1 TRBV7-9 TRBD2 TGTGCCAGCATACAGCGGGGGAACTCCTACAATGAGCAGTTCTTC CASIQRGNSYNEQFF
. TRBJ2-7 TRBV4-2 . TGTGCCAGCAGCCAAGTTCAGGAGGGCTACGAGCAGTACTTC CASSQVQEGYEQYF
. TRBJ2-2 TRBV18 TRBD1 TGTGCCAGCTCACCTCTCGGGACAGGGTCTAACACCGGGGAGCTGTTTTTT CASSPLGTGSNTGELFF
. TRBJ2-1 TRBV18 . TGTGCCAGCTCACACTTAGCGGTTTACAATGAGCAGTTCTTC CASSHLAVYNEQFF
. TRBJ1-4 TRBV28 . TGTGCCAGCAGTTCGCCGGGACTTTATAATGAAAAACTGTTTTTT CASSSPGLYNEKLFF
. TRBJ2-7 TRBV6-2/TRBV6-3 TRBD2 TGTGCCAGCAGTTACCACAGCTCGACTAGCAGGAACGAGCAGTACTTC CASSYHSSTSRNEQYF
. TRBJ1-1 TRBV7-2 TRBD1 TGTGCCAGCAGCTTCACAGGGGGCGCGAACACTGAAGCTTTCTTT CASSFTGGANTEAFF
. TRBJ1-1 TRBV7-9 . TGTGCCAGCAGCCCGACAGGCATGAACACTGAAGCTTTCTTT CASSPTGMNTEAFF
. TRBJ1-6 TRBV3-1/TRBV3-2 . TGTGCCAGCAGCCAAGATCGGGGGACTTCACCCCTCCACTTT CASSQDRGTSPLHF
. TRBJ2-7 TRBV10-3 TRBD1 TGTGCCACCGGGACAGGGAACGAGCAGTACTTC CATGTGNEQYF
many TRBJ2-7 TRBV7-3 TRBD1 TGTGCCAGCAGTATCGGACAGGGGTGGGGTTACGAGCAGTACTTC CASSIGQGWGYEQYF
once TRBJ1-5 TRBV3-1/TRBV3-2 . TGTGCCAGCAGCCAAGATCAGGCCCACTTTTTTTATAGCAATCAGCCCCAGCATTTT CASSQDQAHFFYSNQPQHF
. TRBJ2-5 TRBV4-2 . TGTGCCAGCAGCCAAGGGGGCGCAGGGTTTGGGCACGAGACCCAGTACTTC CASSQGGAGFGHETQYF
. TRBJ2-4 TRBV20-1 . TGCAGTGCTAGTCTCCCAGGTGAAAACATTCAGTACTTC CSASLPGENIQYF
. TRBJ2-5 TRBV5-1 TRBD2 TGCGCCAGCAGCTTGGGCGGGGGTCATAGGGAGACCCAGTACTTC CASSLGGGHRETQYF
. TRBJ2-3 TRBV5-1 TRBD1 TGCGCGACGTCCGGACAGGGCCGGACAGATACGCAGTATTTT CATSGQGRTDTQYF